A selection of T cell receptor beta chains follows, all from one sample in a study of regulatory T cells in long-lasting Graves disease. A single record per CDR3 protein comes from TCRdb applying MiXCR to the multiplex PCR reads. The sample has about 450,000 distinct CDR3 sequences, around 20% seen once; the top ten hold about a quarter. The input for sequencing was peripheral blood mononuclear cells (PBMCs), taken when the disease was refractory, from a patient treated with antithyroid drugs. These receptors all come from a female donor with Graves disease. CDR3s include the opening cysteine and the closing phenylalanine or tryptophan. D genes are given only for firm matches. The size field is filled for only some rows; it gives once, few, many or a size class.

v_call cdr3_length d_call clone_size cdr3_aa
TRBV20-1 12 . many CSARAGNQPQHF
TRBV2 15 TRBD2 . CASSLLAGGADTQYF
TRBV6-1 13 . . CASTPLYNYGYTF
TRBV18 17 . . CASSPQGLSGVNTEAFF
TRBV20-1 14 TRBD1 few CSAGTGVGIGPQHF
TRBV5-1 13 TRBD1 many CASSWTGGYEQYF
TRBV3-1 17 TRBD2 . CASSQAGTSGSLDTQYF
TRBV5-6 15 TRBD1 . CASSGRTGQAPEAFF
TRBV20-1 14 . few CSASTGNLLSGYTF
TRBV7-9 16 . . CASTTTAFSGANVLTF
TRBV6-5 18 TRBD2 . CASSSLAGVGSGLNEQFF
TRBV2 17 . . CASGGGRDGYSYNEQFF
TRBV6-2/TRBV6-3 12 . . CASRLTGAEAFF
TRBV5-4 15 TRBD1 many CASSSRGDSNSPLHF
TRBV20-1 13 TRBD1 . CSAPGTGFQPQHF
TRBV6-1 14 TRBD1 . CASSLQGASDEQYF
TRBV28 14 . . CASSLLGRNQPQHF
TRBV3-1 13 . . CASSQTLLYEQYF
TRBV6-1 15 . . CASSDFRGRNTEAFF
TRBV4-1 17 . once CASSQARRGGWNHEQYF
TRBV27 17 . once CASSTIDFLGGETEAFF
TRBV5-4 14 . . CASSSAGLYNEQFF
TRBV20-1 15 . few CSAREVGEQSYEQYF
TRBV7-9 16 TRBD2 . CASRVLAGTNTGELFF
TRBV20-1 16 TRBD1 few CSASQRQGSSNQPQHF
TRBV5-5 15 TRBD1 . CASSNPGGRGTEAFF
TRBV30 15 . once CAWSPDRTTNEKLFF
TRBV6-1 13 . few CASTPLLQETQYF
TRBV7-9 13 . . CASSFGSGEKLFF
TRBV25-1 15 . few CASSARRDGEREQYF
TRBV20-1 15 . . CSARDSSGSGYEQYF
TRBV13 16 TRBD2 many CASRREGTSGRETQYF
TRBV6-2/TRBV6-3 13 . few CASSYPNRQPQHF